A selection of T cell receptor beta chains follows, all from one sample in a study of shared clonotypes between healthy human individuals. Clones were sequenced by immunoSEQ multiplex PCR, and TCRdb holds only the in-frame ones, with some missing. This table holds roughly 1,500,000 clones, just under 99% found once. The sample consisted of naive CD4+ T cells sorted from blood. The receptors were gathered from a young man in good health. The CDR3 runs from the conserved cysteine through the conserved F or W. The D gene is left open where the match is weak. For some rows the clone size is stated as once, few or many, or as a class when expanded; others skip it.

clone_size | j_call | d_call | v_call | cdr3_nt | cdr3_aa
- | TRBJ1-4 | TRBD1 | TRBV28 | TGTGCCAGCAGCCTGACAGGGGTGAGGGAAAAACTGTTTTTT | CASSLTGVREKLFF
- | TRBJ2-7 | TRBD2 | TRBV28 | TGTGCCAGCAGTCCCGGGACTAGCGGGAGGCAAATGGGAGAGCAGTACTTC | CASSPGTSGRQMGEQYF
- | TRBJ2-7 | TRBD1 | TRBV5-5 | TGTGCCAGCAGCCCTGGTGGCGGACAGGGGATCTACGAGCAGTACTTC | CASSPGGGQGIYEQYF
- | TRBJ1-1 | - | TRBV18 | TGTGCCAGCTCACCAGCACAGAGCGTGAACACTGAAGCTTTCTTT | CASSPAQSVNTEAFF
- | TRBJ2-3 | - | TRBV19 | TGTGCCAGTAGTACCAGCAGAGCGGATACGCAGTATTTT | CASSTSRADTQYF
- | TRBJ1-1 | TRBD1 | TRBV4-1 | TGCGCCAGCAGCCAAGCTGGACAGGGGGACACTGAAGCTTTCTTT | CASSQAGQGDTEAFF
once | TRBJ1-2 | - | TRBV28 | TGTGCCAGCAGTTCCCCGCCGGGGCGCGGCTACACCTTC | CASSSPPGRGYTF
once | TRBJ1-2 | - | TRBV20-1 | TGCAGTGCGGGAACATATTCCGGCTACACCTTC | CSAGTYSGYTF
once | TRBJ2-5 | - | TRBV30 | TGTGCCTGGAGTGTGTACCGGGAGACCCAGTACTTC | CAWSVYRETQYF
once | TRBJ2-7 | - | TRBV6-5 | TGTGCCAGCAGTAACCGGGACCTTAAATCCTACGAGCAGTACTTC | CASSNRDLKSYEQYF
- | TRBJ2-7 | TRBD1 | TRBV28 | TGTGCCAGCAGTCCGGCCTGGACAGGGGAGACCTACGAGCAGTACTTC | CASSPAWTGETYEQYF
- | TRBJ1-1 | TRBD1 | TRBV5-1 | TGCGCCAGCAGCTTCGGACAGGCCACTGAAGCTTTCTTT | CASSFGQATEAFF
- | TRBJ1-1 | TRBD1 | TRBV6-1 | TGTGCCAGCAGACGACAGGGGTCTGAAGCTTTCTTT | CASRRQGSEAFF
once | TRBJ2-4 | - | TRBV19 | TGTGCCAGTAGTATGTCGCCGTTGGCGGGTCCGGCCAAAAACATTCAGTACTTC | CASSMSPLAGPAKNIQYF
- | TRBJ1-5 | - | TRBV28 | TGTGCCAGCAGTTTAGGGGCGGCGGGCAATCAGCCCCAGCATTTT | CASSLGAAGNQPQHF
- | TRBJ2-7 | TRBD1 | TRBV5-1 | TGCGCCAGCAGCTGGGGACAGACCTACGAGCAGTACTTC | CASSWGQTYEQYF
- | TRBJ1-5 | - | TRBV28 | TGTGCCAGCAGTATAGGGGGAATCAGCAATCAGCCCCAGCATTTT | CASSIGGISNQPQHF
- | TRBJ2-5 | - | TRBV7-7 | TGTGCCAGCAGCCTGGACAGACAGGAGACCCAGTACTTC | CASSLDRQETQYF
- | TRBJ2-3 | - | TRBV10-3 | TGTGCCATCAGGGAAGCGGGTAACACAGATACGCAGTATTTT | CAIREAGNTDTQYF
- | TRBJ1-3 | - | TRBV2 | TGTGCCAGCGGTGCCGAGCGGAACACCATATATTTT | CASGAERNTIYF
- | TRBJ2-1 | TRBD2 | TRBV4-1 | TGCGCCAGCAGCCACCTGGGACTAGCGACAGATGAGCAGTTCTTC | CASSHLGLATDEQFF
- | TRBJ2-1 | TRBD2 | TRBV7-7 | TGTGCTAGCAGCCCCGGACTAGTCAATGAGCAGTTCTTC | CASSPGLVNEQFF
- | TRBJ1-5 | - | TRBV2 | TGTGCCAGCAGTGAAGCGCAGGGCTACAATCAGCCCCAGCATTTT | CASSEAQGYNQPQHF
- | TRBJ2-1 | TRBD2 | TRBV7-9 | TGTGCCAGCAGCTTAGTTAGCGGGAGGGCCCTATACAATGAGCAGTTCTTC | CASSLVSGRALYNEQFF
- | TRBJ1-2 | - | TRBV14 | TGTGCCAGCAGCCAAGATTATACGGGGTTGGGTGGCTACACCTTC | CASSQDYTGLGGYTF
- | TRBJ1-1 | - | TRBV5-1 | TGCGCCAGCAGCTCTGACGGAATGAACACTGAAGCTTTCTTT | CASSSDGMNTEAFF
once | TRBJ1-4 | TRBD1 | TRBV19 | TGTGCCAGTAGACCGACAGGGGTGTCTAATGAAAAACTGTTTTTT | CASRPTGVSNEKLFF
- | TRBJ2-2 | TRBD2 | TRBV5-1 | TGCGCCAGCAGCTTGGTGGCTAGCGGGAGTTCCGGGGAGCTGTTTTTT | CASSLVASGSSGELFF
- | TRBJ2-7 | - | TRBV7-7 | TGTGCCAGCAGCTTGGGACCGGGACAAATCTACGAGCAGTACTTC | CASSLGPGQIYEQYF
- | TRBJ1-3 | - | TRBV11-2 | TGTGCCAGCAGCCGTACGGGACAAGGCTCTGGAAACACCATATATTTT | CASSRTGQGSGNTIYF
- | TRBJ2-7 | - | TRBV30 | TGTGCCTGGAGTGTAGACTTTCAAAGGAAGTACTTC | CAWSVDFQRKYF
- | TRBJ2-3 | - | TRBV25-1 | TGTGCCAGCAGTGCCCCAGGCGGTAGGACAGATACGCAGTATTTT | CASSAPGGRTDTQYF
- | TRBJ2-5 | - | TRBV28 | TGTGCCAGCAGTTTGGTGGACAACCAAGAGACCCAGTACTTC | CASSLVDNQETQYF
- | TRBJ2-7 | TRBD1 | TRBV28 | TGTGCCAGCAGTCCAAACCGATGGGACAGGGTGGCCTACGAGCAGTACTTC | CASSPNRWDRVAYEQYF
- | TRBJ2-1 | - | TRBV10-3 | TGTGCCATCAGTGAAGGTCCGCAATTAACCGGCCGATTCTTC | CAISEGPQLTGRFF
- | TRBJ1-2 | - | TRBV2 | TGTGCCAGCAGTGAGAGACAGGTGTGGGGCTACACCTTC | CASSERQVWGYTF
- | TRBJ2-1 | - | TRBV15 | TGTGCCACCGGAGCCTTGCACAATGAGCAGTTCTTC | CATGALHNEQFF
- | TRBJ2-3 | - | TRBV5-6 | TGTGCCAGCAGCATGGCCGGGCCCTCGGCAGATACGCAGTATTTT | CASSMAGPSADTQYF
- | TRBJ2-1 | - | TRBV7-3 | TGTGCCAGCAGCCCCGCGGGCAATGAGCAGTTCTTC | CASSPAGNEQFF
- | TRBJ2-1 | - | TRBV11-2 | TGTGCCAGCAGCTTAAAGAGGGGCCATGAGCAGTTCTTC | CASSLKRGHEQFF
- | TRBJ1-5 | - | TRBV28 | TGTGCCAGCAGGACCCATGGAGGGGGCAATCAGCCCCAGCATTTT | CASRTHGGGNQPQHF
once | TRBJ2-1 | TRBD2 | TRBV7-8 | TGTGCCAGCAGAAGAAGCGGGAGCTCCTACAATGAGCAGTTCTTC | CASRRSGSSYNEQFF
- | TRBJ2-3 | - | TRBV18 | TGTGCCAGCTCACCACGGACAACCAGCACAGATACGCAGTATTTT | CASSPRTTSTDTQYF
- | TRBJ2-5 | - | TRBV5-5 | TGTGCCAGCCTTGTGGGCAGTCAAGAGACCCAGTACTTC | CASLVGSQETQYF
- | TRBJ1-1 | - | TRBV15 | TGTGCCACCAGCAGAGATTTGGGGAACACTGAAGCTTTCTTT | CATSRDLGNTEAFF
once | TRBJ2-1 | - | TRBV4-3 | TGCGCCAGCAGCCAAGCCGTCGGGGGACATGAGCAGTTCTTC | CASSQAVGGHEQFF
- | TRBJ1-3 | - | TRBV18 | TGTGCCAGCTCACCACTTGTGGTTGGAAACACCATATATTTT | CASSPLVVGNTIYF
- | TRBJ1-1 | - | TRBV6-5 | TGTGCCAGCAGTTACTCTGGAGCTAACACTGAAGCTTTCTTT | CASSYSGANTEAFF
- | TRBJ2-7 | - | TRBV4-3 | TGCGCCAGCAGCCAAGAACAGGGCTACGAGCAGTACTTC | CASSQEQGYEQYF
- | TRBJ2-7 | - | TRBV5-1 | TGCGCCAGCAGCGGCCGGACCGGGACATCAGGGTACGAGCAGTACTTC | CASSGRTGTSGYEQYF
- | TRBJ1-1 | TRBD1 | TRBV18 | TGTGCCAGCTCACCAATCCTCGGGACGATTGGCAGGACAGGGGGCAAGAGCATGAACACTGAAGCTTTCTTT | CASSPILGTIGRTGGKSMNTEAFF
- | TRBJ2-3 | - | TRBV5-8 | TGTGCCAGCACCCCGCTTGGGCGGGCGACCACAGATACGCAGTATTTT | CASTPLGRATTDTQYF
- | TRBJ1-5 | TRBD1 | TRBV28 | TGTGCCAGCAGCCTTACAGGGGCTTATAGCAATCAGCCCCAGCATTTT | CASSLTGAYSNQPQHF
- | TRBJ2-1 | TRBD2 | TRBV13 | TGTGCCAGCAAGAAAGCGGGAGGGCGTGAGCAGTTCTTC | CASKKAGGREQFF
- | TRBJ2-3 | - | TRBV7-2 | TGTGCCAGCAGCACCAGTCCAGTTAAGCAGTATTTT | CASSTSPVKQYF